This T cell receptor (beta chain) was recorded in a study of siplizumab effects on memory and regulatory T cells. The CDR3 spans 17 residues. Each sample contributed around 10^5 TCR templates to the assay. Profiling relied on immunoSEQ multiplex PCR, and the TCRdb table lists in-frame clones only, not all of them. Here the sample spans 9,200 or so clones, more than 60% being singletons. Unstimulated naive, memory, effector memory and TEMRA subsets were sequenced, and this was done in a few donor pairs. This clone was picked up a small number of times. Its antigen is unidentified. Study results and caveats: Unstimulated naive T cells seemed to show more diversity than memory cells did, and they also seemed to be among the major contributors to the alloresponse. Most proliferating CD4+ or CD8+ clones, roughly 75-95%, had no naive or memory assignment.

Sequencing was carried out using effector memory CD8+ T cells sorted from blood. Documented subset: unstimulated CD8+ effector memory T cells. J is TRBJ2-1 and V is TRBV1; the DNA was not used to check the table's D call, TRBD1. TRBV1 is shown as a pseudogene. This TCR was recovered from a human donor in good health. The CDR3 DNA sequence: TGCACCAGCAGCCACGCCGGGACAGTCATGAAGTACAATGAGCAGTTCTTC. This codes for CTSSHAGTVMKYNEQFF.